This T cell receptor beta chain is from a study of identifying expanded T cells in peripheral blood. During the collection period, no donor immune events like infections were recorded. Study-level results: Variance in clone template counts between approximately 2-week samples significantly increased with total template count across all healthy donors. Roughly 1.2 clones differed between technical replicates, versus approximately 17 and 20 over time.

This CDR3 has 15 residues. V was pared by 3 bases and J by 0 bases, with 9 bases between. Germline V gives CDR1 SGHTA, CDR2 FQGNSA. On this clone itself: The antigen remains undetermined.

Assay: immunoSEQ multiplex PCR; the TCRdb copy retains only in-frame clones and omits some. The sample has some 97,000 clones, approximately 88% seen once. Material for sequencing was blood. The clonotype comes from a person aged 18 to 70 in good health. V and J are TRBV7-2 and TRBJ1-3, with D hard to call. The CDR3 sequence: CASSFNRLSGNTIYF. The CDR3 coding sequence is TGTGCCAGCAGCTTTAACAGACTCTCTGGAAACACCATATATTTT.